This TCR beta chain was sequenced during a study of patients and donors after allogeneic stem cell transplantation. Via MiXCR, TCRdb re-called the RT-PCR reads, giving one row per CDR3 protein. This sample has about 230,000 distinct CDR3 sequences, with 14% found just once. V dropped 8 bases and J dropped 4 bases, with 14 bases sitting between them. CDR3 length: 13 residues. At least ten counts were recorded for this clonotype. The clonotype comes from a human donor who was either an allogeneic HSCT recipient or a stem cell or donor lymphocyte infusion donor (not recorded which). It is not recorded whose cells these are; they may come from a transplant donor. This chain links TRBV12-3 or TRBV12-4 with TRBJ1-2, with a tentative D call TRBD1 (6 bases). The sample was blood, either unsorted or a sorted T cell fraction (not recorded which). The CDR3 protein is CASSYSGAYGYTF. For the CDR3, the DNA is TGTGCCAGCTCCTACTCAGGGGCCTATGGCTACACCTTC.